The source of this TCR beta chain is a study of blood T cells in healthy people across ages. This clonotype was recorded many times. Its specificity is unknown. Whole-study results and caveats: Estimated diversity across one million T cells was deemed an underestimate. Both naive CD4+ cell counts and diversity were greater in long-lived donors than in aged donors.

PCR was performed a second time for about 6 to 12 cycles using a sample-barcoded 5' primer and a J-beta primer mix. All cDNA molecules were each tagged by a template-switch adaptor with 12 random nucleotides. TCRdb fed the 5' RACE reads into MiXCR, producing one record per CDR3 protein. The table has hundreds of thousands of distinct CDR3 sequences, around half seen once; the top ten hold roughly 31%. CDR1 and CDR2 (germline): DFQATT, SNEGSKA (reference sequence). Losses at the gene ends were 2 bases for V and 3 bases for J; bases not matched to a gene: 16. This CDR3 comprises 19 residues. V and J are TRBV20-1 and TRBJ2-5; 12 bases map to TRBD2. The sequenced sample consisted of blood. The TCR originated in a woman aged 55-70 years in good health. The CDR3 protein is CSARKNPTTSGRFKETQYF. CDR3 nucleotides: TGCAGTGCTAGAAAGAACCCGACAACTAGCGGGAGGTTTAAAGAGACCCAGTACTTC.